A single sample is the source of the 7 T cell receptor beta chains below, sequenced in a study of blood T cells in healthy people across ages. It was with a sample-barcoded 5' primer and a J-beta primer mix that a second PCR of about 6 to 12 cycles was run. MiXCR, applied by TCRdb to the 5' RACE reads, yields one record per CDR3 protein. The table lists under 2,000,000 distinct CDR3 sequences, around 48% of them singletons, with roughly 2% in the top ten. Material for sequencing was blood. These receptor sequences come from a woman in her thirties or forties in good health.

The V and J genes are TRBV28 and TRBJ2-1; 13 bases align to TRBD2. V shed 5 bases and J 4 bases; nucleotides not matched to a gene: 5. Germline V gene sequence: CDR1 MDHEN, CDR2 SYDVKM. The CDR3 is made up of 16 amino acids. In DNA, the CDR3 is TGTGCCAGCAGTAAAGGACTAGCGGGGGTATACAATGAGCAGTTCTTC. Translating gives CASSKGLAGVYNEQFF.

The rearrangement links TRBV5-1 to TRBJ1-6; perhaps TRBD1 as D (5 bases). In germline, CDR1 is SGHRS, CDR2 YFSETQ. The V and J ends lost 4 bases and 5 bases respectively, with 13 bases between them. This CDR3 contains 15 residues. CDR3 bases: TGCGCCAGCAGCCCCTGGGACGGAAATAATTCACCCCTCCACTTT. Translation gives CASSPWDGNNSPLHF.

CDR3: CASRTVSNQETQYF. CDR3 coding DNA: TGTGCCAGCAGAACCGTCAGCAACCAAGAGACCCAGTACTTC. This rearrangement joins TRBV27 to TRBJ2-4, with D unresolved. The J call may be faulty, since TRBJ2-5 better matches the DNA end. The CDR3 extends over 14 amino acids. Germline V gene lookup returns CDR1 MNHEY and CDR2 SMNVEV (reference sequence).

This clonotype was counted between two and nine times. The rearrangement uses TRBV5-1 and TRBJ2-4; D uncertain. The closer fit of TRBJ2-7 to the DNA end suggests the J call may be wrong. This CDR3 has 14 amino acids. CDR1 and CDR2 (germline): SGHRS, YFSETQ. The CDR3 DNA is TGCGCCAGCAGCTTGGCTCTCGAGCCCTACGAGCAGTACTTC. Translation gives CASSLALEPYEQYF.

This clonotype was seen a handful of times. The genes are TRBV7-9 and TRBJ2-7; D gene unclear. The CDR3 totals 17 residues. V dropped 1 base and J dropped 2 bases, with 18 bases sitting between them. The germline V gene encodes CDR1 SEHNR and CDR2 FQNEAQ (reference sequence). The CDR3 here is CASSLVFRQKTTYEQYF. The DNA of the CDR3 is TGTGCCAGCAGCTTAGTGTTTCGGCAGAAAACGACCTACGAGCAGTACTTC.

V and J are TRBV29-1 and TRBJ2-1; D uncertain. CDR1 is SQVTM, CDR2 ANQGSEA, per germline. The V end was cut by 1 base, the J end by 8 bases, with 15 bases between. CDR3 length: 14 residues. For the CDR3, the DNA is TGCAGCGTTGAAGGTCGCCCGTCCAACTATGAGCAGTTCTTC. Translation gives CSVEGRPSNYEQFF.

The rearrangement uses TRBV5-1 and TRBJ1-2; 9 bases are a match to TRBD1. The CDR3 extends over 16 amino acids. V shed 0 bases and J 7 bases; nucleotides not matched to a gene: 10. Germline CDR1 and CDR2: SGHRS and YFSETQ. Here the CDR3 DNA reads TGCGCCAGCAGCTTGGACCCCCGACAGGGGGATAGTGGCTACACCTTC. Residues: CASSLDPRQGDSGYTF.